This TCR beta chain was captured in a study of blood T cell repertoires in COVID-19. About the study: The samples span acute and convalescent COVID-19 from the United States, Italy and Spain. PBMCs, B-cell-depleted T cells, or T cells were the source of the cDNA or gDNA that made up the material.

Cohorts were assigned according to the clinical history that participants reported. There are 14 residues in the CDR3. Between the trimmed V and J ends, which lost 6 bases and 3 bases, there was a span of 12 bases. The germline gives CDR1 MNHEY, CDR2 SMNVEV (reference sequence). Assay: immunoSEQ multiplex PCR; the TCRdb copy retains only in-frame clones and omits some. Here the sample spans hundreds of thousands of clones, about four fifths being singletons. J is TRBJ1-5 and V is TRBV27; D possibly corresponds to TRBD1 (6 bases). Sequenced input: PBMCs or T cells enriched from blood (not recorded which). The TCR comes from a woman between 45 and 60 years old who had been exposed to COVID-19. Here the CDR3 reads CASSQQGANQPQHF. The CDR3 DNA reads TGTGCCAGCAGCCAACAGGGCGCCAATCAGCCCCAGCATTTT.